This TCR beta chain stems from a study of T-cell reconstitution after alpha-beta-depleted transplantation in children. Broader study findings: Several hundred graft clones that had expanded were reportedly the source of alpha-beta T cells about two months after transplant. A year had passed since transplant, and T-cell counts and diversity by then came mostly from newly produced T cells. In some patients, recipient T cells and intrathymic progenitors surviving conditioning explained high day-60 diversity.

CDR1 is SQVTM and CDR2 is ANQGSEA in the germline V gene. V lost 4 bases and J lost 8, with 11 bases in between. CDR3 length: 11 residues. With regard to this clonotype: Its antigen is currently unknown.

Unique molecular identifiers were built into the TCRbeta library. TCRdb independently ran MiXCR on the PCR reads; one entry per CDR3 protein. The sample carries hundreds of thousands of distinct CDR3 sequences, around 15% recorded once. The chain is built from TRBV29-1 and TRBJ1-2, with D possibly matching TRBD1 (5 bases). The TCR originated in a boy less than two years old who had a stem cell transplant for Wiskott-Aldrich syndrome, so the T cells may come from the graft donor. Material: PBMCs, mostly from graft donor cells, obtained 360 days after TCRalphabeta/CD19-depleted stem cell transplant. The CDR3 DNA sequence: TGCAGCGTTGGGGGGATTTCAGGCTACACCTTC. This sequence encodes CSVGGISGYTF. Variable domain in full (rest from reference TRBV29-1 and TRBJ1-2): SAVISQKPSRDICQRGTSLTIQCQVDSQVTMMFWYRQQPGQSLTLIATANQGSEATYESGFVIDKFPISRPNLTFSTLTVSNMSPEDSSIYLCSVGGISGYTFGSGTRLTVV.